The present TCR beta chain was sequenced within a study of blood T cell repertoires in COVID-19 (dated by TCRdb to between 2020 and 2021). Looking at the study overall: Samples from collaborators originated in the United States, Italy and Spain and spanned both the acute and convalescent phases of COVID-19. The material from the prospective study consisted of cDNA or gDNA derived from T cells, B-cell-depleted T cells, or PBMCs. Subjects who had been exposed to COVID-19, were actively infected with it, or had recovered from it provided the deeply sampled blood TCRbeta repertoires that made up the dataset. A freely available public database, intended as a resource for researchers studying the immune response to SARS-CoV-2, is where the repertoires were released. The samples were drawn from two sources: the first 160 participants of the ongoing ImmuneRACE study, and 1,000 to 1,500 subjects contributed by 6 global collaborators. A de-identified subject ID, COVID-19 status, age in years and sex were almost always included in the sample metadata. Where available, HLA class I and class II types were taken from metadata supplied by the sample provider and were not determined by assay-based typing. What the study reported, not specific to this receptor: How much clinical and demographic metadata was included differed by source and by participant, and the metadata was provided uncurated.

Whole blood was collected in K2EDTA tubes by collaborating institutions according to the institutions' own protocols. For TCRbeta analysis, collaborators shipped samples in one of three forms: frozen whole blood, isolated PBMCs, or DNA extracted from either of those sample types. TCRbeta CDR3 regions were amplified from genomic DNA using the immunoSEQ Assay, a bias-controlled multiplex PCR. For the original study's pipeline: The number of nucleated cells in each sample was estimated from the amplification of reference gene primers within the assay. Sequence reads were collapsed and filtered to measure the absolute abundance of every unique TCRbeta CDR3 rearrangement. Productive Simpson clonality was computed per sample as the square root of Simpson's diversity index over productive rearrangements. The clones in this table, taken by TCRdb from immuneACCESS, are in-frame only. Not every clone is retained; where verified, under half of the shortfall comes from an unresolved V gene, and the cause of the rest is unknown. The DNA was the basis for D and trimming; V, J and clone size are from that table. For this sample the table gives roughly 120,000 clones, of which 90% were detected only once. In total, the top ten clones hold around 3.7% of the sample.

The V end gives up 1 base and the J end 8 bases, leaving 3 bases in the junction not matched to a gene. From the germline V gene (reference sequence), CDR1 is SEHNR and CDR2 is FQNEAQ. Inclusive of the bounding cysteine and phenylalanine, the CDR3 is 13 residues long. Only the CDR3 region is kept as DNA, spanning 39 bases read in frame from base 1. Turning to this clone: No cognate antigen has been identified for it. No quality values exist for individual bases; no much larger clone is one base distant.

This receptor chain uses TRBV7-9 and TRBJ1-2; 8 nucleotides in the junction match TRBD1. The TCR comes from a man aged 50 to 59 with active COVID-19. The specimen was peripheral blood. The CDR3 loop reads CASSLGTGGGYTF. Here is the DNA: TGTGCCAGCAGCTTAGGTACAGGGGGAGGCTACACCTTC.